Presented here are 31 T cell receptor beta chains from one specimen sequenced in a study of blood T cell repertoires in COVID-19. Sequenced by immunoSEQ multiplex PCR; TCRdb stores in-frame clones only, minus some. The profile covers about 88,000 clones, with about 91% appearing a single time and 5.2% taken by the ten largest. The source material was peripheral blood. The receptor source for this set is a woman aged 80 or over with active COVID-19.

This rearrangement joins TRBV19 to TRBJ2-7, with D perhaps TRBD1 (6 bases). This CDR3 contains 16 residues. Germline CDR1 is LNHDA and CDR2 is SQIVND (reference sequence). The ends were cut back, 5 bases at V and 3 bases at J, with 20 bases in the middle. This CDR3 is CASSPLAGAPYYEQYF. For the CDR3, the DNA is TGTGCCAGTAGTCCCTTGGCAGGGGCGCCCTACTACGAGCAGTACTTC.

This clone was seen more than once but under ten times. The chain combines TRBV6-1 with TRBJ2-7; 9 positions agree with TRBD1. V shed 2 bases and J 5 bases; nucleotides not matched to a gene: 7. The CDR3 consists of 15 residues. The V gene's germline CDR1 is MNHNS and CDR2 SASEGT. The CDR3 loop reads CASSEIGWTGDEQYF. The CDR3 DNA sequence: TGTGCCAGCAGTGAAATAGGTTGGACAGGGGACGAGCAGTACTTC.

A remark on this clone: Relative to the germline gene, one junction end is altered; a read error may explain this. This chain joins TRBV7-9 and TRBJ1-4; D perhaps matches TRBD1 (5 bases). CDR1 is SEHNR and CDR2 is FQNEAQ in the germline V gene (reference sequence). This CDR3 region has 12 residues. Here the CDR3 DNA reads TGTGCCAGCAGCCAAGGCGCCGGGACTGTGCTTTTT. This gives the protein CASSQGAGTVLF.

As DNA, the CDR3 is TGTGCCACATCGAGCGGGAGGGGGAACATTCAGTACTTC. Its protein is CATSSGRGNIQYF. The chain carries TRBV6-5 and TRBJ2-4; 10 nucleotides match TRBD2. After removal of 10 bases from V and 7 bases from J, the junction contained 7 bases not matched to a gene. CDR3 length: 13 amino acids. Per germline, CDR1 MNHEY and CDR2 SVGAGI.

The V and J genes are TRBV19 and TRBJ2-1; 10 bases match TRBD1. The CDR3 totals 16 residues. Germline V CDR1 and CDR2: LNHDA, SQIVND (reference sequence). The V gene end was trimmed by 4 bases and the J gene end by 7 bases; junction bases not matched to a gene: 10. The CDR3: CASSRQGAFRVNEQFF. The CDR3 DNA follows: TGTGCCAGTAGTAGACAGGGGGCATTCCGCGTAAATGAGCAGTTCTTC.

This chain connects TRBV29-1 to TRBJ1-2, with 8 bases matching TRBD1. The CDR3 consists of 14 residues. The V gene end was trimmed by 7 bases and the J gene end by 2 bases; junction bases not matched to a gene: 9. Germline V lookup: CDR1 SQVTM, CDR2 ANQGSEA. The CDR3 here is CSAWTGSGNYGYTF. CDR3 coding DNA: TGCAGCGCCTGGACAGGGTCCGGGAACTATGGCTACACCTTC.

The chain carries TRBV5-8 and TRBJ2-4; D gene uncertain. The CDR3 sequence is 10 residues long. V was trimmed by 1 base and J by 9 bases, leaving 2 bases between them. Germline V gene lookup returns CDR1 SGHTS and CDR2 YDEGEE. This chain's CDR3 is CASSLLIQYF. CDR3 nucleotide sequence: TGTGCCAGCAGCTTGCTCATTCAGTACTTC.

This clone occurred once. The J gene is TRBJ2-1, the V gene TRBV7-2, with D unresolved. Germline V gene sequence: CDR1 SGHTA, CDR2 FQGNSA. Trimming removed 4 bases at V and 7 bases at J, with 5 bases between. The CDR3 spans 11 residues. In DNA form, the CDR3 reads TGTGCCAGCAGCTCATTTAATGAGCAGTTCTTC. Its translation: CASSSFNEQFF.

The V call is TRBV5-6, the J call TRBJ2-6; D possibly corresponds to TRBD1 (5 bases). The length of the CDR3 is 15 residues. CDR1 and CDR2 from the germline V gene are SGHDT and YYEEEE. Trimming stripped 2 bases from V and 12 bases from J, with 18 bases between. The CDR3 reads CASSFGTGTRSVLTF. Here the CDR3 DNA reads TGTGCCAGCAGCTTCGGAACAGGAACCCGGAGCGTCCTGACTTTC.

This chain connects TRBV5-6 to TRBJ1-6, with D possibly matching TRBD1 (5 bases). With 2 bases removed from V and 7 bases from J, the gap between germline ends came to 16 bases. Germline CDR1 and CDR2: SGHDT and YYEEEE. The length of the CDR3 is 16 residues. CDR3 bases: TGTGCCAGCAGCTTATATCAGGGCGCGCGGAATTCACCCCTCCACTTT. Its translation: CASSLYQGARNSPLHF.

V and J are TRBV29-1 and TRBJ2-3; 11 bases align to TRBD2. The CDR3 has 17 amino acids. V gave up 8 bases and J gave up 0 bases; unmatched junction bases: 13. Germline CDR1 is SQVTM and CDR2 is ANQGSEA. The CDR3, as DNA: TGCAGCCTCCTAGGGACTAGCGGTAGAACTAGCACAGATACGCAGTATTTT. It codes for CSLLGTSGRTSTDTQYF.

CDR3 sequence: CASQGTGTGGELFF. The CDR3 DNA is TGTGCCAGCCAGGGGACAGGGACTGGCGGGGAGCTGTTTTTT. The chain links TRBV24-1 to TRBJ2-2; 9 nucleotides match TRBD1. CDR1 and CDR2 (germline): KGHDR, SFDVKD. Losses at the gene ends were 11 bases for V and 7 bases for J; bases not matched to a gene: 10. The CDR3 has 14 residues.

The chain recombines TRBV3-1 (or the pseudogene TRBV3-2) with TRBJ2-5; 8 bases are shared with TRBD1. The CDR3 has 13 amino acids. V shed 4 bases and J 2 bases; nucleotides not matched to a gene: 0. Germline assignment: CDR1 LGHDT and CDR2 YNNKEL (reference sequence). The CDR3 is CASSRDRQETQYF. In DNA form, the CDR3 reads TGTGCCAGCAGCCGGGACAGGCAAGAGACCCAGTACTTC.

V gene TRBV7-8 combines with J gene TRBJ2-5; the match to TRBD2 covers 9 bases. This CDR3 is 14 amino acids long. V was clipped by 2 bases and J by 5 bases; unmatched bases: 3. Germline V CDR1 and CDR2: SGHVS, FQNEAQ. CDR3 coding DNA: TGTGCCAGCAGCTTATCTAGCGGGAAGGAGACCCAGTACTTC. Translation gives CASSLSSGKETQYF. Using reference TRBV7-8 and TRBJ2-5 for the parts outside the CDR3, the full variable domain is GAGVSQSPRYKVAKRGQDVALRCDPISGHVSLFWYQQALGQGPEFLTYFQNEAQLDKSGLPSDRFFAERPEGSVSTLKIQRTQQEDSAVYLCASSLSSGKETQYFGPGTRLLVL.

The chain employs TRBV18 and TRBJ1-1, with 9 bases fitting TRBD1. V gave up 3 bases and J gave up 5 bases; unmatched junction bases: 7. Looked up from germline, CDR1 is KGHSH and CDR2 is LQKENI. CDR3 length: 15 amino acids. DNA for the CDR3: TGTGCCAGCTCACCTGGTGGGACAGGGCTAACTGAAGCTTTCTTT. Translation: CASSPGGTGLTEAFF.

This clone showed up just a few times. At one end, the junction sequence differs from germline, possibly due to a read error. The chain employs TRBV28 and TRBJ1-2; 8 positions match TRBD1. CDR1 MDHEN and CDR2 SYDVKM come from the germline V gene. This CDR3 is built from 16 residues. For the CDR3, the DNA is TGTGCCAGCAGTTTAGAGGAACAGGGGGATAACGATGGCTACACCTTC. This sequence encodes CASSLEEQGDNDGYTF.

The chain uses TRBV28 and TRBJ2-2; D gene uncertain. The CDR3 consists of 12 residues. From germline, CDR1 is MDHEN and CDR2 SYDVKM. V gave up 10 bases and J gave up 0 bases, with 6 bases separating them. As DNA, the CDR3 is TGTGCCATAGCCACGAACACCGGGGAGCTGTTTTTT. It translates to CAIATNTGELFF.

The CDR3 DNA is TGTGCCAGCAGCCAACCCGCCGCAGGGTACAATGAGCAGTTCTTC. This translates into CASSQPAAGYNEQFF. The chain recombines TRBV4-2 with TRBJ2-1, with D maybe TRBD1 (5 bases). This CDR3 comprises 15 residues. V shed 2 bases and J shed 4 bases, with 12 bases lying between them. CDR1 LGHNA and CDR2 YNFKEQ come from the germline V gene.

The chain employs TRBV9 and TRBJ2-3, with D possibly matching TRBD2 (6 bases). V was shortened by 0 bases and J by 2 bases, with 7 bases between the two germline ends. The CDR3 covers 14 residues. In germline, CDR1 is SGDLS, CDR2 YYNGEE. The CDR3 DNA sequence: TGTGCCAGCAGCGTAGCACTAGCCACAGATACGCAGTATTTT. This sequence encodes CASSVALATDTQYF. The complete variable domain, with remaining parts taken from reference TRBV9 and TRBJ2-3, reads DSGVTQTPKHLITATGQRVTLRCSPRSGDLSVYWYQQSLDQGLQFLIQYYNGEERAKGNILERFSAQQFPDLHSELNLSSLELGDSALYFCASSVALATDTQYFGPGTRLTVL.

The chain uses TRBV28 and TRBJ1-6; no clear D. The CDR3 is made up of 12 amino acids. Germline assignment: CDR1 MDHEN and CDR2 SYDVKM. V was trimmed by 6 bases and J by 6 bases, leaving 6 bases between them. The CDR3 protein is CASSFSNSPLHF. The CDR3 DNA reads TGTGCCAGCAGCTTCTCTAATTCACCCCTCCACTTT.

This clone was detected only a few times. The sample contains more than one DNA sequence encoding this CDR3. The J gene is TRBJ1-2, the V gene TRBV3-1 (or the pseudogene TRBV3-2); D not certain. Per the germline V gene, CDR1 is LGHDT and CDR2 is YNNKEL (reference sequence). The germline V and J ends were trimmed by 1 base and 6 bases, with 6 bases remaining between them. The CDR3 loop spans 12 amino acids. CDR3 residues: CASSQVTDGYTF. The CDR3 DNA sequence: TGTGCCAGCAGCCAAGTAACAGATGGCTACACCTTC.

J is TRBJ2-3 and V is TRBV7-2, with 7 bases that match TRBD2. The CDR3 runs 15 residues. V lost 8 bases and J lost 2; bases outside the gene matches: 10. Germline V gives CDR1 SGHTA, CDR2 FQGNSA. The CDR3 loop is CASHKAGVNTDTQYF. The CDR3 DNA reads TGTGCCAGCCACAAGGCGGGAGTGAACACAGATACGCAGTATTTT.

The CDR3 loop reads CASSLTGTGGSSTF. CDR3 bases: TGTGCCAGCAGTCTCACCGGGACAGGGGGCTCGAGTACCTTC. The chain couples TRBV27 to TRBJ1-2, with 12 bases fitting TRBD1. In germline, CDR1 is MNHEY, CDR2 SMNVEV (reference sequence). Losses at the gene ends were 5 bases for V and 14 bases for J; bases not matched to a gene: 12. This CDR3 spans 14 amino acids.

This sequence joins TRBV7-9 and TRBJ2-2; the match to TRBD2 covers 7 bases. CDR1 SEHNR and CDR2 FQNEAQ come from the germline V gene (reference sequence). There are 17 residues in the CDR3. V was clipped by 1 base and J by 0 bases; unmatched bases: 5. CDR3 DNA: TGTGCCAGCAGCTTAGGGGAGGGATCGGCGAACACCGGGGAGCTGTTTTTT. Residues: CASSLGEGSANTGELFF.

The J gene is TRBJ2-7, the V gene TRBV28; 8 bases fit TRBD2. V was pared by 3 bases and J by 1 base, with 5 bases of the junction left unmatched. CDR1 is MDHEN, CDR2 SYDVKM, per germline. This CDR3 is built from 15 residues. The CDR3: CASSLEIAGSYEQYF. CDR3 bases: TGTGCCAGCAGTTTGGAAATAGCGGGGTCCTACGAGCAGTACTTC.

This chain connects TRBV2 to TRBJ2-1; no clear D. CDR1 and CDR2 from the germline V gene are SNHLY and FYNNEI. CDR3 size: 11 residues. V dropped 6 bases and J dropped 4 bases, with 4 bases sitting between them. CDR3 nucleotide sequence: TGTGCCAGCAGCGAGTACAATGAGCAGTTCTTC. Protein product: CASSEYNEQFF.

The rearrangement links TRBV15 to TRBJ1-2; 9 bases line up with TRBD1. CDR3 length: 16 residues. Germline assignment: CDR1 LNHNV and CDR2 YYDKDF (reference sequence). J gave up 7 bases and V 5 bases, and 14 bases lay outside the gene matches. The CDR3 region is CATSGVPGQGEFGYTF. The DNA of the CDR3 is TGTGCCACCAGCGGCGTCCCGGGACAGGGAGAATTTGGCTACACCTTC.

This clone was detected only a few times. The chain employs TRBV19 and TRBJ1-4; D is unresolved. The CDR3 is 15 amino acids. Trimming shortened V by 2 bases and J by 8 bases, and 15 bases separated the two germline ends. Germline CDR1 and CDR2: LNHDA and SQIVND (reference sequence). CDR3 DNA: TGTGCCAGTAGTATATCCGTCACCGCTAGGGAAAAACTGTTTTTT. Residues: CASSISVTAREKLFF.

The rearrangement uses TRBV5-1 and TRBJ2-3; 7 nucleotides line up with TRBD1. With 7 bases clipped from V and 12 bases from J, the junction kept 17 bases outside the gene matches. Germline-derived CDR1 and CDR2 are SGHRS and YFSETQ. The CDR3 spans 14 residues. This chain's CDR3 is CASSGQVAPGPQYF. CDR3 DNA sequence: TGCGCCAGCTCAGGACAGGTCGCCCCTGGCCCTCAGTATTTT.

The chain combines TRBV6-1 with TRBJ2-1; TRBD1 aligns across 9 bases. Per germline, CDR1 MNHNS and CDR2 SASEGT. Unmatched junction bases numbered 13, after V lost 4 bases and J lost 9 bases. There are 16 residues in the CDR3. The CDR3 loop is CASSAPQGASAGEQFF. The CDR3 nucleotides read TGTGCCAGCAGTGCCCCACAGGGGGCCTCGGCCGGTGAGCAGTTCTTC.

Details on this clone: The same CDR3 can be traced to other DNA sequences in this sample. This rearrangement joins TRBV2 to TRBJ1-5; 9 nucleotides match TRBD1. Germline V gives CDR1 SNHLY, CDR2 FYNNEI. The CDR3 sequence is 14 residues long. V shed 4 bases and J 2 bases; nucleotides not matched to a gene: 0. CDR3 DNA: TGTGCCAGCAGTGGGACAGGGGGCAATCAGCCCCAGCATTTT. Its protein product is CASSGTGGNQPQHF.